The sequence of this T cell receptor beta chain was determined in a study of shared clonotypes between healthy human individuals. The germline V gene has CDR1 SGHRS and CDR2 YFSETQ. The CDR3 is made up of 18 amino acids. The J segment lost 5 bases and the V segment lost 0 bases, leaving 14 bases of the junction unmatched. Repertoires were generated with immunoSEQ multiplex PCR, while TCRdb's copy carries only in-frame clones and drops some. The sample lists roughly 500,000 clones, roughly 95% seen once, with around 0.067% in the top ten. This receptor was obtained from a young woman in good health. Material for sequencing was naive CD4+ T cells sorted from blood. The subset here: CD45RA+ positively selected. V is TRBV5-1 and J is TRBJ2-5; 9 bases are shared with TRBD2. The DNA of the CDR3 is TGCGCCAGCAGCTTGGGGATATCCGGCGGGAGGGCTGGCGAGACCCAGTACTTC. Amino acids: CASSLGISGGRAGETQYF.